The sequence of this T cell receptor (beta chain) was determined in a study of Ad26.COV2.S vaccination and SARS-CoV-2 variants. Across the study: In the COV1001 trial, the donor was in the Ad26.COV2.S arm. Donor got 5x10^10 or 1x10^11 viral particles of Ad26.COV2.S.

Data came from immunoSEQ multiplex PCR; TCRdb stores just in-frame clones and leaves some out. The sample holds around 400,000 clones, more than 80% seen once. Worth noting for this clone: A much larger clone differs from this one at a single base, so this may be a read error.

Noted treatment: roughly 19 received Ad26.COV2.S at low or high dose, single or two shots; about five received placebo; per-sample allocation not given. At day 63 after the first vaccine or placebo injection, samples were drawn. The CDR3 contains 12 residues. V dropped 6 bases and J dropped 4 bases, with 9 bases sitting between them. From germline, CDR1 is MGHDK and CDR2 SYGVNS. The rearrangement links TRBV25-1 to TRBJ1-1; D unclear. Sample: peripheral blood, taken in a trial of Ad26.COV2.S vaccine versus placebo. The sequence was collected from a person aged 18 to 65 who received the Ad26.COV2.S COVID-19 vaccine or a placebo. CDR3 nucleotide sequence: TGTGCCAGCAGCCTAGGGAGCACTGAAGCTTTCTTT. Translating gives CASSLGSTEAFF.